The T cell receptor (beta chain) under discussion was sequenced for a study of tissue T cells after allogeneic stem cell transplantation. Study conclusions and caveats: Anatomically similar tissues had similar TCR repertoires within each patient.

The junction had 7 bases not matched to a gene; V was cut back by 9 bases and J by 3 bases. The V gene's germline CDR1 is NSQYPW and CDR2 LRSPGD (reference sequence). The CDR3 loop spans 13 amino acids. Data came from immunoSEQ multiplex PCR; TCRdb stores just in-frame clones and leaves some out. Seen here are some 9,300 clones, about 35% observed once, and the top ten hold around 5.1%. The sample's time point: mouse harvest day 14 after allogeneic transplant. The graft held 10^6 splenic CD5+ T cells and 10^7 T-cell-depleted bone marrow cells. Mice had MHC-mismatched B6 into BALB/c GVHD, sampled day 7 or 14. This clone was observed a handful of times. Its antigen is still unknown. Each gene name is a mouse one. The CDR3 end falls 1 residue outside the read, so it is completed with the germline J gene.

Material: skin. The rearrangement uses TRBV1 and TRBJ1-1; TRBD1 matches 7 bases. The origin of this receptor is a female BALB/c mouse given C57BL/6 T cells with graft-versus-host disease after an allogeneic hematopoietic cell transplant. CDR3 bases read: TGCACCTGTCTACAGGGGAGGGACACAGAAGTCTTC. Encoded protein: CTCLQGRDTEVF. The whole CDR3 region reads CTCLQGRDTEVFF. Supplemented by reference TRBV1 and TRBJ1-1, the full variable domain reads VTLLEQNPRWRLVPRGQAVNLRCILKNSQYPWMSWYQQDLQKQLQWLFTLRSPGDKEVKSLPGADYLATRVTDTELRLQVANMSQGRTLYCTCLQGRDTEVFFGKGTRLTVV.